This TCR beta chain was obtained from a study of CD8+ T cells in alopecia areata. Study information: Tofacitinib was given for 6 to 18 months, then stopped for 6 months.

Reverse transcribed after extraction, RNA yielded cDNA as the sequencing template. Profiled with immunoSEQ multiplex PCR; TCRdb holds only in-frame clones, not every one. This table has some 220,000 clones, about 58% appearing once. This clone was observed a handful of times. There are 12 residues in the CDR3. Trimming pared 2 bases from V and 4 bases from J, leaving 5 bases between. Germline assignment: CDR1 MNHNY and CDR2 SVGAGI (reference sequence). Treatment specified: oral pan-JAK inhibitor, 5-10 mg twice daily. Lesional scalp punch biopsies and peripheral blood came from alopecia areata patients.

This receptor was taken from a human donor with alopecia areata. Sequenced here: CD4+ T cells sorted from blood, sampled at week 4, from a patient treated with tofacitinib. This chain uses TRBV6-6 with TRBJ2-5; no definite D call. CDR3 nucleotide sequence: TGTGCCAGCAGTTACGGGCGAGAGACCCAGTACTTC. Its protein is CASSYGRETQYF.